This T cell receptor (beta chain) was captured in a study of blood T cell repertoires in COVID-19 (dated by TCRdb to the early 2020s). In the study overall: ImmuneRACE Cohort 3 recovered participants were defined by two consecutive negative NP/OP PCR tests, healthcare professional clearance, or symptom resolution. A freely available public database, intended as a resource for researchers studying the immune response to SARS-CoV-2, is where the repertoires were released. HLA class I and class II types, where available, came from metadata supplied by the sample provider rather than from assay-based typing. The samples were drawn from two sources: the first 160 participants of the ongoing ImmuneRACE study, and 1,200 or so subjects contributed by 6 global collaborators. The dataset comprised deeply sampled blood TCRbeta repertoires from subjects exposed to, actively infected with, or recovered from COVID-19. Sample metadata almost always included a de-identified subject ID, COVID-19 status, age in years and sex. The collaborator samples originated in the United States, Italy and Spain and spanned the acute and convalescent phases of COVID-19. The material from the prospective study consisted of cDNA or gDNA derived from T cells, B-cell-depleted T cells, or PBMCs. Paper-wide results and their limitations: The amount of clinical and demographic metadata varied by source and participant and was provided uncurated.

Enrolling through a virtual design, the prospective study's participants ranged in age from roughly 18 to 90 years and lived across roughly 23 United States geographic areas. In the prospective study, cohorts were assigned on the basis of participant-reported clinical history obtained from a screening survey and a study questionnaire. Mobile phlebotomists in the prospective study collected whole blood, serum and a nasopharyngeal or oropharyngeal swab from every participant. Additional blood draws and questionnaires over an approximately 2-month period could optionally be provided by prospective study participants. Prospective study blood samples were shipped either frozen or at room temperature before DNA extraction. Details on this clone: No cognate antigen has been identified for it. Base-call qualities are not available, and no considerably larger clone is one nucleotide away.

Relative to germline, V is 7 bases shorter and J is 6 bases shorter, with 19 bases between their ends. For CDR1 and CDR2, the germline V gene lists SGHDT and YYEEEE. Inclusive of the bounding cysteine and phenylalanine, the CDR3 is 14 residues long. The only DNA kept is the CDR3, 42 bases in frame from the first base. TCRbeta CDR3 regions were amplified from genomic DNA using the immunoSEQ Assay, a bias-controlled multiplex PCR. Processing in the source paper ran as follows. Within the assay, amplification of reference gene primers was used to estimate how many nucleated cells each sample contained. Sequence reads were collapsed and filtered to measure the absolute abundance of every unique TCRbeta CDR3 rearrangement. For each sample, productive Simpson clonality was calculated as the square root of Simpson's diversity index across productive rearrangements. TCRdb took over this immuneACCESS table, retaining in-frame rearrangements with V and J assigned. Such tables are incomplete; in checked studies, under half of the missing clones stem from an unresolved V gene, and the remainder is unexplained. V, J and clone size were drawn from that table, and D and trimming were deduced from the DNA. The sample profile shows roughly 140,000 clones; under 90% of them were found once. Approximately 4% of the sample is taken by the ten largest.

This chain joins TRBV5-6 to TRBJ1-2; the D gene cannot be resolved reliably. This clonotype was sampled from a man in his forties or fifties in a cohort exposed to, infected with or recovered from COVID-19 (not recorded which). The sequenced sample was PBMCs or T cells enriched from blood (not recorded which). The CDR3 in this case is CASAEDQDINGYTF. The sequenced DNA is TGTGCCAGCGCTGAAGATCAAGACATCAATGGCTACACCTTC.